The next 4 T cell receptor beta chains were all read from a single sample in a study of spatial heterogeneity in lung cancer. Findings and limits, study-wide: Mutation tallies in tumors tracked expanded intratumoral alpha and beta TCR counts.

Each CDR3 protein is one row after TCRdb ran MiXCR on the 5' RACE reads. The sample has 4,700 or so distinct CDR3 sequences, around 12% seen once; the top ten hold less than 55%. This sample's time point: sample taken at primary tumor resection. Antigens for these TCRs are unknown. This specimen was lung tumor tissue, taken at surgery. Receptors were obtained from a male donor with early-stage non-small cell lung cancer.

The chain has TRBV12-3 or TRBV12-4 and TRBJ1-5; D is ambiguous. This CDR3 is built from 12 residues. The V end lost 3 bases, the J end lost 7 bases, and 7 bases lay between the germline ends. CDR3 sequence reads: CASSFWGQPQHF. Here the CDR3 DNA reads TGTGCCAGCAGTTTTTGGGGACAGCCCCAGCATTTT.

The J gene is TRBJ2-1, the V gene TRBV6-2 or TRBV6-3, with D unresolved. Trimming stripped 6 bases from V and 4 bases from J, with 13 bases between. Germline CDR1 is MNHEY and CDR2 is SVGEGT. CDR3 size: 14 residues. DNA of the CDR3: TGTGCCAGCAGCCCAATCACATATTACAATGAGCAGTTCTTC. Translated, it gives CASSPITYYNEQFF.

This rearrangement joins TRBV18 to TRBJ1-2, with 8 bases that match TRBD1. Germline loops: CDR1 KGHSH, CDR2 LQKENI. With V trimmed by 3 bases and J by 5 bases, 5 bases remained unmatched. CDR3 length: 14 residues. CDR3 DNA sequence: TGTGCCAGCTCACCGAGGGGACAGGATTATGGCTACACCTTC. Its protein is CASSPRGQDYGYTF.

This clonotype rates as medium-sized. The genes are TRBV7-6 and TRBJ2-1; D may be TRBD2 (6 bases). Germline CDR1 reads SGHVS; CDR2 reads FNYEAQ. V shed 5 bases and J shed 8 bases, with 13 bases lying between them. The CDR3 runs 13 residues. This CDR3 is CASSPRDFDEQFF. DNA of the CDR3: TGTGCCAGCAGCCCTCGGGACTTCGATGAGCAGTTCTTC.